The clone carrying this TCR beta chain was counted only a few times. Deletions cut 6 bases from V and 4 bases from J, with 18 bases between. The CDR3 loop spans 15 amino acids. Germline assignment: CDR1 LGHDT and CDR2 YNNKEL (reference sequence). TCRdb itself ran the 5' RACE reads through MiXCR, one entry per CDR3 protein. The sample yields roughly 120,000 distinct CDR3 sequences, under 14% seen once. Time point specified: blood at routine non-recurrence follow-up after resection. The data stem from a study of spatial heterogeneity in lung cancer. This specimen consisted of PBMCs, obtained at follow-up. This receptor was taken from a female donor with early-stage non-small cell lung cancer. The V gene is TRBV3-1, the J gene TRBJ2-5; a weak D match, TRBD2 (6 bases). The CDR3 bases are TGTGCCAGCAGACGCGGGGTCCCTAAGACAGAGACCCAGTACTTC. Its protein product is CASRRGVPKTETQYF.